These T cell receptor beta chains were read from a single sample in a study of regulatory T cells in long-lasting Graves disease. In TCRdb, the multiplex PCR reads were re-called with MiXCR into one record per CDR3 protein. The repertoire consists of approximately 210,000 distinct CDR3 sequences, with around 20% occurring once and the leading ten covering roughly 23%. The input for sequencing was peripheral blood mononuclear cells (PBMCs), taken at new diagnosis, from a patient treated with antithyroid drugs. The source is a female donor with Graves disease. The CDR3 runs from the conserved cysteine through the conserved F or W. A D gene is named only where the DNA matches it firmly. Some rows have no size entry. The others give once, few or many, or a class for an expanded clone.

d_call,clone_size,j_call,v_call,cdr3_aa,cdr3_nt
.,many,TRBJ1-1,TRBV11-3,CASSLDGPNTEAFF,TGTGCCAGCAGCTTAGATGGGCCGAACACTGAAGCTTTCTTT
TRBD1,many,TRBJ1-5,TRBV30,CAWGTGGAWPQHF,TGTGCCTGGGGGACAGGGGGCGCTTGGCCCCAGCATTTT
TRBD2,.,TRBJ2-5,TRBV28,CASSLGRLAAPTQETQYF,TGTGCCAGCAGTTTAGGACGACTAGCGGCCCCCACCCAAGAGACCCAGTACTTC
TRBD1,.,TRBJ2-1,TRBV24-1,CATSGGQGENEQFF,TGTGCCACCAGTGGGGGACAGGGGGAGAATGAGCAGTTCTTC
.,.,TRBJ2-1,TRBV11-2,CASSLGTDGYNEQFF,TGTGCCAGCAGCTTAGGTACCGATGGTTACAATGAGCAGTTCTTC
TRBD1,.,TRBJ2-3,TRBV6-4,CASSDRGDRGPDTQYF,TGTGCCAGCAGTGACAGAGGGGACAGGGGTCCAGATACGCAGTATTTT
TRBD1,many,TRBJ1-1,TRBV20-1,CSARDWGQGDTEAFF,TGCAGTGCTAGAGATTGGGGACAGGGGGACACTGAAGCTTTCTTT
.,few,TRBJ1-4,TRBV7-9,CASSPGGSQGKLFF,TGTGCCAGCAGCCCCGGGGGTTCCCAGGGAAAACTGTTTTTT
.,many,TRBJ1-1,TRBV28,CASTYPPGLAFF,TGTGCCAGCACCTATCCGCCAGGGTTAGCTTTCTTT
TRBD1,few,TRBJ1-5,TRBV14,CASSHFRQGKQPQHF,TGTGCCAGCAGCCACTTTAGACAGGGAAAACAGCCCCAGCATTTT
.,many,TRBJ2-1,TRBV10-3,CAISEPSGSYNEQFF,TGTGCCATCAGTGAACCCAGCGGGTCCTACAATGAGCAGTTCTTC
.,many,TRBJ1-1,TRBV6-5,CASSYSIKNTEAFF,TGTGCCAGCAGTTACTCGATAAAGAACACTGAAGCTTTCTTT
.,many,TRBJ1-1,TRBV30,CAWTLGGRSYTEAFF,TGTGCCTGGACCTTAGGAGGCAGGAGCTACACTGAAGCTTTCTTT
.,.,TRBJ2-5,TRBV7-6,CASSLAAASETQYF,TGTGCCAGCAGCTTAGCCGCAGCTTCGGAGACCCAGTACTTC
.,once,TRBJ1-3,TRBV7-7,CASSPLTARSGNTIYF,TGTGCTAGCAGCCCCCTGACAGCCCGCTCTGGAAACACCATATATTTT
TRBD2,many,TRBJ2-1,TRBV10-3,CAISDGLVGDEQFF,TGTGCCATCAGTGATGGACTAGTCGGGGATGAGCAGTTCTTC
.,many,TRBJ2-3,TRBV19,CASSIMYVGGDTQYF,TGTGCCAGTAGTATTATGTACGTTGGTGGAGATACGCAGTATTTT
TRBD2,many,TRBJ2-1,TRBV7-2,CASSLGAGAFSYNEQFF,TGTGCCAGCAGCTTAGGTGCGGGAGCCTTCTCCTACAATGAGCAGTTCTTC
TRBD1,.,TRBJ2-3,TRBV12-3/TRBV12-4,CASSRTGTVPRQYF,TGTGCCAGCAGCAGAACCGGGACAGTCCCGCGGCAGTATTTT
TRBD2,few,TRBJ2-3,TRBV4-2,CASSQDLAGVADTQYF,TGTGCCAGCAGCCAAGATCTGGCGGGAGTGGCAGATACGCAGTATTTT
.,many,TRBJ1-1,TRBV24-1,CATRSGTVNTEAFF,TGTGCCACCAGATCCGGGACGGTAAACACTGAAGCTTTCTTT
.,few,TRBJ2-3,TRBV7-9,CASSLGQYTDTQYF,TGTGCCAGCAGCTTAGGGCAGTACACAGATACGCAGTATTTT
TRBD2,many,TRBJ2-3,TRBV6-2/TRBV6-3,CASTGERERITDTQYF,TGTGCCAGCACTGGGGAGCGGGAGAGGATTACAGATACGCAGTATTTT
.,few,TRBJ1-3,TRBV7-6,CASSEASGNTIYF,TGTGCCAGCAGCGAGGCCTCAGGAAACACCATATATTTT
.,many,TRBJ2-5,TRBV11-3,CASSLDPGSETQYF,TGTGCCAGCAGCTTAGACCCAGGGTCGGAGACCCAGTACTTC
.,many,TRBJ2-7,TRBV14,CASSQDQGYEQYF,TGTGCCAGCAGCCAAGACCAAGGATACGAGCAGTACTTC
TRBD1,many,TRBJ2-6,TRBV20-1,CSARGTGSGANVLTF,TGCAGTGCTCGGGGGACAGGGTCCGGGGCCAACGTCCTGACTTTC
.,many,TRBJ1-1,TRBV9,CASSATQQLGDTEAFF,TGTGCCAGCAGCGCGACCCAACAACTGGGAGACACTGAAGCTTTCTTT
.,many,TRBJ1-1,TRBV19,CASMVGGTEAFF,TGTGCCAGTATGGTAGGGGGCACTGAAGCTTTCTTT
TRBD2,.,TRBJ2-7,TRBV7-2,CASSPTSGRNEQYF,TGCGCCAGCAGCCCGACTAGCGGGAGAAACGAGCAGTACTTC
.,many,TRBJ2-3,TRBV7-6,CASSLADTGTQYF,TGTGCCAGCAGCTTAGCGGATACGGGCACGCAGTATTTT
.,many,TRBJ1-3,TRBV7-2,CASSFGNRNTIYF,TGTGCCAGCAGCTTTGGAAACCGAAACACCATATATTTT
.,many,TRBJ2-5,TRBV18,CASSTYIGTHQETQYF,TGTGCCAGCTCAACATATATCGGGACGCACCAAGAGACCCAGTACTTC
.,few,TRBJ1-1,TRBV19,CASRVGELYVNTEAFF,TGTGCCAGTAGAGTAGGGGAGCTTTACGTGAACACTGAAGCTTTCTTT
TRBD1,once,TRBJ2-5,TRBV19,CASSIQPRGTQETQYF,TGTGCCAGTAGTATCCAGCCCAGGGGGACACAAGAGACCCAGTACTTC
TRBD1,few,TRBJ1-5,TRBV6-2/TRBV6-3,CASSYPGQGLESNQPQHF,TGTGCCAGCAGTTACCCCGGACAGGGGTTAGAGAGCAATCAGCCCCAGCATTTT
TRBD2,many,TRBJ2-7,TRBV11-2,CASSPTSGSTYEQYF,TGTGCCAGCAGCCCAACTAGCGGGAGCACCTACGAGCAGTACTTC
TRBD1,many,TRBJ1-2,TRBV12-3/TRBV12-4,CASSRQGIYGYTF,TGTGCCAGCAGTCGACAGGGGATCTATGGCTACACCTTC
.,many,TRBJ1-1,TRBV20-1,CSASRTGTANTEAFF,TGCAGTGCTAGTAGGACCGGGACGGCGAACACTGAAGCTTTCTTT
.,.,TRBJ1-5,TRBV30,CAWSMGHTNQPQHF,TGTGCCTGGAGTATGGGACACACAAATCAGCCCCAGCATTTT